This paragraph covers one TCR beta chain sequence. Its antigen remains unidentified. Trimming removed 0 bases from V and 10 bases from J, with 8 bases in between. CDR1 SGHRS and CDR2 YFSETQ come from the germline V gene. The CDR3 covers 13 residues. These data come from a study of T cell responses to AZD1222 COVID-19 vaccine. Findings of the study overall: Vaccine-related CD4 TCRs covered spike, predominating at 160-218 and 743-854.

The table came from immunoSEQ multiplex PCR; TCRdb's copy has only in-frame clones and leaves some out. The repertoire holds 75,000 to 95,000 clones, with about nine tenths as singletons. The specimen comprised peripheral blood, sampled 28 days after the second AZD1222 dose. This chain connects TRBV5-1 to TRBJ1-6; no reliable D call. The TCR sequence derives from an adult who received the AZD1222 COVID-19 vaccine. CDR3 sequence (DNA): TGCGCCAGCAGCTTGGCCGCGCAATCACCCCTCCACTTT. Translating it yields CASSLAAQSPLHF.